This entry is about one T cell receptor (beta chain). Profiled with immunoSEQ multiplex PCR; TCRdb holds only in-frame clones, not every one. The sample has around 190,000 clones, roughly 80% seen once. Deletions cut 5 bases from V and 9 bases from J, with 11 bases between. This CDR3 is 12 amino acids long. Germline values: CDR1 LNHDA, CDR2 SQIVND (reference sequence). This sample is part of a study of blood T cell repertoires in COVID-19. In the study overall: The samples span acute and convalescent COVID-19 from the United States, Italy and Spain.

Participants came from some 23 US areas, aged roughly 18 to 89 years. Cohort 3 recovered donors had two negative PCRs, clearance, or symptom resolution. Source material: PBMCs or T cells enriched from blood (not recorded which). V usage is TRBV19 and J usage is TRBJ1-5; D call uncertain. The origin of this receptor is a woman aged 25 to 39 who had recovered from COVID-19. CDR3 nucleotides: TGTGCCAGTAGTGACTCCCGACGGCCCCAGCATTTT. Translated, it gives CASSDSRRPQHF.